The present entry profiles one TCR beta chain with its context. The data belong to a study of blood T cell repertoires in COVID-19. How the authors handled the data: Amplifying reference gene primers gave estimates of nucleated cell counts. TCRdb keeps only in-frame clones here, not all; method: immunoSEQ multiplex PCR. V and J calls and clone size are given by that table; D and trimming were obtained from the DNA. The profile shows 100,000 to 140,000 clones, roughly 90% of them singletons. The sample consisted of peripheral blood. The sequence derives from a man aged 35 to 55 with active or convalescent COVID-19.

The CDR3 DNA sequence: TGTGCCAGCAGCGAGGCCCCTGGACTAGCGGGAGAGTATGAGCAGTTCTTC. Amino acid sequence: CASSEAPGLAGEYEQFF. V and J are TRBV9 and TRBJ2-1, with 13 bases that match TRBD2. The CDR3 loop spans 17 amino acids. V was clipped by 3 bases and J by 8 bases; unmatched bases: 11. Looked up from germline, CDR1 is SGDLS and CDR2 is YYNGEE.